A selection of T cell receptor beta chains follows, all from one sample in a study of blood T cell repertoires in COVID-19. The method was immunoSEQ multiplex PCR; TCRdb's version includes in-frame clones alone and lacks a portion of them. The table has a few hundred thousand clones, less than 90% seen once; the top ten hold 4% to 4.5%. The sequencing sample was made of peripheral blood. Source of these receptors: a man between 60 and 70 years old with acute or convalescent COVID-19. Each CDR3 is given with its conserved first and last residue. The D gene is left open where the match is weak. Rows may omit the clone size; those that give it use once, few, many or a size class.

abundance	j_gene	v_gene	d_gene	CDR3aa	CDR3nt
NA	TRBJ2-3	TRBV5-4	TRBD2	CASSSGGGYGTDTQYF	TGTGCCAGCAGCTCGGGAGGCGGATATGGCACAGATACGCAGTATTTT
NA	TRBJ2-1	TRBV7-2	TRBD2	CASSFRTSGRDEQFF	TGTGCCAGCAGCTTCCGGACTAGCGGGAGGGATGAGCAGTTCTTC
NA	TRBJ2-5	TRBV6-2/TRBV6-3	NA	CASSYSTASETQYF	TGTGCCAGCAGTTACTCTACCGCGTCAGAGACCCAGTACTTC
NA	TRBJ2-7	TRBV6-5	TRBD2	CASSYRSGLAGYEQYF	TGTGCCAGCAGTTACCGCTCGGGACTAGCGGGGTACGAGCAGTACTTC
once	TRBJ2-7	TRBV7-3	TRBD1	CASSQRGGTGSHEQYF	TGTGCCAGCAGCCAAAGGGGCGGGACAGGGTCTCATGAGCAGTACTTC
NA	TRBJ1-2	TRBV6-1	TRBD1	CASSEASGGGGYTF	TGTGCCAGCAGTGAAGCTTCAGGGGGCGGGGGCTACACCTTC
NA	TRBJ1-1	TRBV5-1	TRBD1	CASSSAVGQGYTEAFF	TGCGCCAGCAGCTCCGCTGTCGGACAGGGGTACACTGAAGCTTTCTTT
many	TRBJ2-7	TRBV4-3	NA	CASSLYTQGDSYEQYF	TGCGCCAGCAGCCTTTATACTCAGGGTGACTCCTACGAGCAGTACTTC
NA	TRBJ1-2	TRBV3-1/TRBV3-2	NA	CASSLLGGAANYGYTF	TGTGCCAGCAGCCTCCTTGGGGGCGCAGCTAACTATGGCTACACCTTC
NA	TRBJ1-4	TRBV4-1	NA	CASSPIGQSNEKLFF	TGCGCCAGCAGCCCCATAGGACAGTCTAATGAAAAACTGTTTTTT
NA	TRBJ1-4	TRBV2	NA	CASSIHSLSFEKLFF	TGTGCCAGCAGCATACACAGTCTTTCCTTTGAAAAACTGTTTTTT
NA	TRBJ1-2	TRBV19	NA	CASSQKLSRKSYTF	TGTGCCAGTAGCCAAAAACTATCACGGAAGAGCTACACCTTC
NA	TRBJ2-7	TRBV30	TRBD2	CAWSVGLAGSYEQYF	TGTGCCTGGAGTGTCGGACTAGCGGGGAGCTACGAGCAGTACTTC
once	TRBJ2-1	TRBV6-5	NA	CASSYDTTLYNEQFF	TGTGCCAGCAGTTACGATACTACCTTATACAATGAGCAGTTCTTC
NA	TRBJ1-5	TRBV11-2	NA	CASSLGAGHNQPQHF	TGTGCCAGCAGCTTAGGGGCAGGTCACAATCAGCCCCAGCATTTT
NA	TRBJ2-2	TRBV11-1	NA	CASSPQFTGELFF	TGTGCCAGCAGCCCCCAGTTTACCGGGGAGCTGTTTTTT
NA	TRBJ2-3	TRBV28	NA	CASSTDRRVDTQYF	TGTGCCAGCAGTACCGACCGGCGGGTGGATACGCAGTATTTT
NA	TRBJ2-6	TRBV3-1/TRBV3-2	NA	CASSQEERVVSGANVLTF	TGTGCCAGCAGCCAAGAGGAACGGGTCGTCTCTGGGGCCAACGTCCTGACTTTC
once	TRBJ1-4	TRBV9	NA	CASSVGGGHPTNEKLFF	TGTGCCAGCAGCGTAGGGGGAGGGCACCCAACTAATGAAAAACTGTTTTTT
NA	TRBJ1-2	TRBV18	TRBD1	CASSHPAGWTGTYGYTF	TGTGCCAGCTCACACCCGGCCGGATGGACAGGGACCTATGGCTACACCTTC
NA	TRBJ1-2	TRBV19	NA	CASSSRDWHKGYTF	TGTGCCAGTAGTAGCCGGGACTGGCATAAGGGCTACACCTTC
NA	TRBJ2-1	TRBV11-3	TRBD1	CASSPTGTGDHNEQFF	TGTGCCAGCAGCCCCACCGGGACAGGGGACCACAATGAGCAGTTCTTC
NA	TRBJ1-4	TRBV5-4	NA	CASSTRTEATNEKLFF	TGTGCCAGCAGCACCCGGACAGAGGCAACTAATGAAAAACTGTTTTTT
NA	TRBJ2-3	TRBV21-1	NA	CASSTLTTTSTDTQYF	TGTGCCAGCAGCACTTTGACCACTACTTCCACAGATACGCAGTATTTT
few	TRBJ2-7	TRBV10-3	TRBD1	CAISPGQGSNEQYF	TGTGCCATCAGTCCGGGACAGGGTTCGAACGAGCAGTACTTC
NA	TRBJ1-6	TRBV6-5	NA	CASSYPQGPNSPLHF	TGTGCCAGCAGTTACCCTCAGGGCCCAAATTCACCCCTCCACTTT
NA	TRBJ1-5	TRBV19	NA	CASTVYNQPQHF	TGTGCCAGTACTGTGTACAATCAGCCCCAGCATTTT
few	TRBJ2-6	TRBV28	TRBD1	CASSAGGAFSSGANVLTF	TGTGCCAGCAGTGCAGGGGGCGCCTTCTCATCTGGGGCCAACGTCCTGACTTTC
NA	TRBJ2-7	TRBV27	NA	CASSATLYYEQYF	TGTGCCAGCAGCGCCACTCTTTACTACGAGCAGTACTTC
NA	TRBJ2-5	TRBV30	TRBD1	CAWSRGGTGLVKTQYF	TGTGCCTGGAGCCGGGGAGGGACAGGGCTGGTGAAGACCCAGTACTTC
NA	TRBJ2-3	TRBV19	NA	CASSIGHPVDTQYF	TGTGCCAGTAGTATCGGACACCCGGTTGATACGCAGTATTTT
NA	TRBJ2-3	TRBV28	TRBD2	CASSLSGSSDTQYF	TGTGCCAGCAGCCTTAGCGGGAGTTCAGATACGCAGTATTTT
NA	TRBJ2-2	TRBV3-1/TRBV3-2	NA	CASTDYTGELFF	TGTGCCAGCACCGACTACACCGGGGAGCTGTTTTTT
few	TRBJ2-5	TRBV18	TRBD1	CASTPRTGPQETQYF	TGTGCCAGCACCCCCCGGACAGGGCCGCAAGAGACCCAGTACTTC
NA	TRBJ2-2	TRBV5-1	TRBD2	CASTPGRGGTGELFF	TGCGCCAGCACCCCCGGTCGCGGGGGCACCGGGGAGCTGTTTTTT
NA	TRBJ2-4	TRBV10-3	TRBD1	CAIGRDRVGDIQYF	TGTGCCATCGGTAGAGACAGGGTGGGGGACATTCAGTACTTC
once	TRBJ1-2	TRBV5-1	NA	CASSLGGTPYGYTF	TGCGCCAGCAGCTTAGGAGGGACGCCCTATGGCTACACCTTC
NA	TRBJ1-2	TRBV5-1	NA	CASSLDPGANYGYTF	TGCGCCAGCAGCTTGGATCCGGGGGCTAACTATGGCTACACCTTC
NA	TRBJ1-2	TRBV7-2	TRBD1	CASSFQGQAYGYTF	TGTGCCAGCAGCTTCCAGGGACAGGCCTATGGCTACACCTTC
NA	TRBJ2-1	TRBV10-2	TRBD2	CASSEGTSGHNEQFF	TGCGCCAGCAGTGAAGGGACTAGCGGTCACAATGAGCAGTTCTTC
NA	TRBJ2-1	TRBV7-3	TRBD2	CASSPAPVELAGVGLNEQFF	TGTGCCAGCAGCCCAGCGCCGGTCGAGCTAGCGGGAGTAGGTTTGAATGAGCAGTTCTTC
NA	TRBJ2-7	TRBV6-5	NA	CATVRDNSYEQYF	TGTGCCACCGTCCGGGACAACTCCTACGAGCAGTACTTC
once	TRBJ1-4	TRBV2	NA	CASSEGFLRVGEKLFF	TGTGCCAGCAGTGAAGGCTTTCTCAGGGTTGGTGAAAAACTGTTTTTT